This T cell receptor beta chain was sequenced during a study of OX40 agonist ivuxolimab in advanced cancers. Study as a whole: The dose-escalation cohort had hepatocellular carcinoma, melanoma, renal cell or head and neck cancer. Overall study findings and caveats: In a subset of nonresponders, normalized T-cell clonal expansion was also low. The mean number of expanded clones was higher in CD8+ T cells than in CD4+.

V was pared by 4 bases and J by 1 base, with 7 bases of the junction left unmatched. From germline, CDR1 is LGHNA and CDR2 YNFKEQ. This CDR3 spans 18 amino acids. This clone was detected only once. Its antigen is still unknown. Profiling relied on immunoSEQ multiplex PCR, and the TCRdb table lists in-frame clones only, not all of them. The repertoire holds about 80,000 clones, with roughly 84% as singletons. This chain connects TRBV4-2 to TRBJ2-5, with 15 nucleotides matching TRBD2. This TCR was sampled from an adult with an advanced solid tumor such as melanoma, head and neck, liver or kidney cancer. Material: CD4+ or CD8+ T cells sorted from blood, obtained in a trial of the OX40 agonist ivuxolimab. The CDR3 here is CASSLGKGLAGGQETQYF. Written as DNA, the CDR3 is TGTGCCAGCAGCCTCGGGAAGGGACTAGCGGGGGGCCAAGAGACCCAGTACTTC.